The sequence of this T cell receptor (beta chain) was determined in a study of T cell responses to AZD1222 COVID-19 vaccine. The study's findings and limits: Sampling captured repertoires only after the peak T cell response. Spike was spanned by vaccine-associated CD4 TCRs, which were dominant at 160-218 and 743-854.

The table came from immunoSEQ multiplex PCR; TCRdb's copy has only in-frame clones and leaves some out. This table has around 150,000 clones, 70% to 90% appearing once. As to this clone: Its antigen is as yet unknown.

V gave up 5 bases and J gave up 8 bases, with 15 bases separating them. The germline CDR1 and CDR2 sequences are SQVTM and ANQGSEA. The CDR3 has 13 amino acids. The chain uses TRBV29-1 and TRBJ1-4, with no clear D. The receptor was isolated from an adult in good health. This material consisted of peripheral blood, taken on day 0 of AZD1222 vaccination. The CDR3 here is CSVSGLSGEKLFF. Here the CDR3 DNA reads TGCAGCGTTAGCGGCCTCTCGGGGGAAAAACTGTTTTTT. Drawing the rest from reference TRBV29-1 and TRBJ1-4, the complete variable domain is SAVISQKPSRDICQRGTSLTIQCQVDSQVTMMFWYRQQPGQSLTLIATANQGSEATYESGFVIDKFPISRPNLTFSTLTVSNMSPEDSSIYLCSVSGLSGEKLFFGSGTQLSVL.